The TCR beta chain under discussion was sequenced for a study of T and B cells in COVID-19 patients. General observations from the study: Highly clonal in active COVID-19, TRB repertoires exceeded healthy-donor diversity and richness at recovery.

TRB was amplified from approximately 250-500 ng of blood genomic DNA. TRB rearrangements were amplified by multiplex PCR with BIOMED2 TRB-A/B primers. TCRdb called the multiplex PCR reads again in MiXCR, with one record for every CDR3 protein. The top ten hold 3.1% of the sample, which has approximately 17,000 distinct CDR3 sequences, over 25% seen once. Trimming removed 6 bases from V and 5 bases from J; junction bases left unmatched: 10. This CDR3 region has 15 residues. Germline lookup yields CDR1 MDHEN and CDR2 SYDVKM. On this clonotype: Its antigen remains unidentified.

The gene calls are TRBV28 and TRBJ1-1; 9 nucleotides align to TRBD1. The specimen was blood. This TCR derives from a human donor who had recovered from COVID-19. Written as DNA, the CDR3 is TGTGCCAGCAGACCCCAGACAGGGGGTTATACTGAAGCTTTCTTT. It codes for CASRPQTGGYTEAFF.